The 27 T cell receptor beta chains below were found in one sample sequenced in a study of control samples from healthy donors and cancer patients. Generated by immunoSEQ multiplex PCR, the TCRdb table keeps only in-frame clones and is missing some. The table includes about 160,000 clones, 90% to 95% detected once. What was sequenced was blood. The receptor source for this set is a woman between 40 and 55 years old in good health.

This clone appeared once. Other DNA sequences within the sample encode an identical CDR3. The chain joins TRBV5-1 to TRBJ2-7, with D unresolved. Germline V CDR1 and CDR2: SGHRS, YFSETQ. V lost 2 bases and J 4 bases, leaving 4 bases between the germline ends. The CDR3 runs to 11 residues. The CDR3 protein is CASSFGYEQYF. CDR3 sequence (DNA): TGCGCCAGCAGCTTCGGTTACGAGCAGTACTTC.

This chain links TRBV7-9 with TRBJ1-4; D perhaps matches TRBD1 (5 bases). The V gene lost 5 bases and the J gene lost 6 bases, with 13 bases spanning the gap. CDR1 and CDR2 (germline): SEHNR, FQNEAQ (reference sequence). The CDR3 runs 14 residues. Here the CDR3 reads CASSPRDWDEKLFF. The DNA of the CDR3 is TGTGCCAGCAGCCCCAGGGACTGGGATGAAAAACTGTTTTTT.

The chain is built from TRBV6-6 and TRBJ2-2; 8 positions match TRBD1. The length of the CDR3 is 15 residues. Germline lookup yields CDR1 MNHNY and CDR2 SVGAGI (reference sequence). Trimming at V came to 5 bases and at J to 3 bases, leaving 5 bases not matched to a gene. In DNA, the CDR3 is TGTGCCAGCAGTCTGACAGGGGCGGACACCGGGGAGCTGTTTTTT. It codes for CASSLTGADTGELFF.

The rearrangement links TRBV18 to TRBJ1-4; maybe TRBD1 (6 bases). Per germline, CDR1 KGHSH and CDR2 LQKENI. There are 17 residues in the CDR3. The V gene lost 4 bases and the J gene lost 6 bases, with 21 bases spanning the gap. The CDR3 region is CASSLSVSAGADEKLFF. The CDR3 DNA reads as TGTGCCAGCTCACTATCAGTCTCGGCAGGGGCGGATGAAAAACTGTTTTTT. Full variable domain (rest looked up from reference TRBV18 and TRBJ1-4): NAGVMQNPRHLVRRRGQEARLRCSPMKGHSHVYWYRQLPEEGLKFMVYLQKENIIDESGMPKERFSAEFPKEGPSILRIQQVVRGDSAAYFCASSLSVSAGADEKLFFGSGTQLSVL.

This rearrangement joins TRBV11-3 to TRBJ1-5; 9 bases are a match to TRBD1. Germline CDR1 reads SGHNT; CDR2 reads YENEEA. The V segment lost 4 bases and the J segment 7 bases; nucleotides outside the gene matches: 14. This CDR3 has 17 residues. The CDR3 region is CASSSSSGQGLWQPQHF. The CDR3 DNA follows: TGTGCCAGCAGCTCGAGCAGCGGACAGGGGCTGTGGCAGCCCCAGCATTTT.

This rearrangement joins TRBV25-1 to TRBJ1-3; tentatively, D is TRBD1 (6 bases). V was shortened by 0 bases and J by 4 bases, with 13 bases between the two germline ends. This CDR3 contains 16 residues. Germline assignment: CDR1 MGHDK and CDR2 SYGVNS. CDR3 residues: CASSEYYRDRGNTIYF. As DNA, the CDR3 is TGTGCCAGCAGTGAATATTACAGGGATCGAGGAAACACCATATATTTT.

This clone appeared once. The CDR3 DNA is TGTGCCAGCAGCTCGCGTACGGTGGGAGGTGAAGCTTTCTTT. Residues: CASSSRTVGGEAFF. The chain links TRBV3-1 (or the pseudogene TRBV3-2) to TRBJ1-1; D gene unclear. V was pared by 5 bases and J by 7 bases, with 17 bases between. Looked up from germline, CDR1 is LGHDT and CDR2 is YNNKEL (reference sequence). CDR3 length: 14 amino acids.

The V gene is TRBV3-1 (or the pseudogene TRBV3-2), the J gene TRBJ1-6; D is ambiguous. This CDR3 comprises 14 residues. Germline CDR1 and CDR2: LGHDT and YNNKEL (reference sequence). Trimming left V 1 base short and J 11 bases short, with 12 bases between. CDR3: CASSQVEEFAPLHF. The CDR3 DNA sequence: TGTGCCAGCAGCCAAGTGGAAGAGTTTGCACCCCTCCACTTT.

This sequence joins TRBV19 and TRBJ1-2; D gene uncertain. The CDR3 loop spans 12 amino acids. Trimming left V 5 bases short and J 8 bases short, with 12 bases between. Per the germline V gene, CDR1 is LNHDA and CDR2 is SQIVND (reference sequence). This CDR3 is CASSLGRTGYTF. The DNA of the CDR3 is TGTGCCAGTAGTTTGGGTAGGACCGGCTACACCTTC. The whole variable domain, filled in from reference TRBV19 and TRBJ1-2, reads DGGITQSPKYLFRKEGQNVTLSCEQNLNHDAMYWYRQDPGQGLRLIYYSQIVNDFQKGDIAEGYSVSREKKESFPLTVTSAQKNPTAFYLCASSLGRTGYTFGSGTRLTVV.

In regard to this clone: The same CDR3 arises from other DNA sequences in this sample as well. The rearrangement joins TRBV5-1 to TRBJ1-5, with no clear D. Trimming shortened V by 0 bases and J by 4 bases, and 11 bases separated the two germline ends. This CDR3 region has 15 residues. Per the germline V gene, CDR1 is SGHRS and CDR2 is YFSETQ. The CDR3 region is CASSLEGGGNQPQHF. Here the CDR3 DNA reads TGCGCCAGCAGCTTGGAAGGTGGAGGGAATCAGCCCCAGCATTTT.

V is TRBV2 and J is TRBJ2-7; 8 nucleotides agree with TRBD1. Trimming cost V 6 bases and J 3 bases; bases outside gene matches: 4. The CDR3 runs to 13 residues. CDR1 and CDR2 from the germline V gene are SNHLY and FYNNEI. DNA of the CDR3: TGTGCCAGCAGATCGACAGGGGTCTACGAGCAGTACTTC. Translated: CASRSTGVYEQYF.

V gene TRBV6-1 combines with J gene TRBJ1-2, with D tentatively TRBD1 (6 bases). This CDR3 is built from 16 residues. Germline lookup yields CDR1 MNHNS and CDR2 SASEGT. Trimming removed 3 bases at V and 5 bases at J, with 19 bases between. CDR3 loop: CASSDPGAGALYGYTF. Written as DNA, the CDR3 is TGTGCCAGCAGTGATCCGGGTGCAGGGGCGCTATATGGCTACACCTTC.

The rearrangement joins TRBV19 to TRBJ2-1; D ambiguous. CDR3 size: 14 residues. The germline gives CDR1 LNHDA, CDR2 SQIVND (reference sequence). Trimming pared 3 bases from V and 6 bases from J, leaving 12 bases between. The DNA of the CDR3 is TGTGCCAGTAGTATCAACCCCGGGCGCAATGAGCAGTTCTTC. Translating it yields CASSINPGRNEQFF.

The chain combines TRBV4-3 with TRBJ2-3, with 7 bases fitting TRBD2. CDR3 length: 17 amino acids. CDR1 and CDR2 from the germline V gene are LGHNA and YSLEER. Trimming at V came to 0 bases and at J to 0 bases, leaving 6 bases not matched to a gene. CDR3 sequence reads: CASSQDHRTSSTDTQYF. CDR3 coding DNA: TGCGCCAGCAGCCAAGATCATCGGACTAGTAGCACAGATACGCAGTATTTT.

The chain uses TRBV5-1 and TRBJ1-1, with D possibly TRBD1 on 6 matching bases. The CDR3 spans 17 residues. The ends were cut back, 3 bases at V and 11 bases at J, with 29 bases in the middle. The germline CDR1 and CDR2 sequences are SGHRS and YFSETQ. The CDR3 protein is CASSSTGFSPTGSTAFF. Here the CDR3 DNA reads TGCGCCAGCAGCTCGACAGGATTCAGTCCCACAGGGAGCACGGCTTTCTTT.

The chain employs TRBV24-1 and TRBJ2-1; 10 positions match TRBD1. Germline CDR1 KGHDR, CDR2 SFDVKD. The CDR3 runs to 16 residues. The trim removed 4 bases at V and 7 bases at J, leaving 9 bases unmatched. The CDR3 region has the DNA TGTGCCACCAGTGACTCGGAAGGGACAGGGGTGAATGAGCAGTTCTTC. It is translated as CATSDSEGTGVNEQFF.

A single count supports this clone. The chain links TRBV4-3 to TRBJ2-7, with TRBD1 identical over 8 bases. Germline loops: CDR1 LGHNA, CDR2 YSLEER. This CDR3 spans 14 amino acids. J was trimmed by 0 bases and V by 8 bases; bases with no gene match: 6. CDR3 loop: CASGRGLDSYEQYF. CDR3 in DNA: TGCGCCAGCGGCAGGGGGCTAGACTCCTACGAGCAGTACTTC.

The genes are TRBV27 and TRBJ1-1, with no clear D. Germline V gene data show CDR1 as MNHEY and CDR2 as SMNVEV (reference sequence). This CDR3 comprises 16 residues. With 0 bases removed from V and 1 base from J, the gap between germline ends came to 12 bases. CDR3 loop: CASSLSSPDSNTEAFF. The CDR3 DNA reads as TGTGCCAGCAGTTTATCGTCCCCCGACTCGAACACTGAAGCTTTCTTT.

The J gene is TRBJ1-6, the V gene TRBV27, with a tentative D call TRBD1 (6 bases). The germline gives CDR1 MNHEY, CDR2 SMNVEV (reference sequence). The CDR3 runs 18 residues. V was cut by 5 bases and J by 0 bases, with 17 bases left in between. CDR3 amino acids: CASSLLRTASSYNSPLHF. CDR3 coding DNA: TGTGCCAGCAGTCTGCTCCGGACAGCGAGCTCCTATAATTCACCCCTCCACTTT.

The chain uses TRBV4-3 and TRBJ2-7, with D possibly matching TRBD1 (5 bases). The germline V gene has CDR1 LGHNA and CDR2 YSLEER. The length of the CDR3 is 15 residues. V lost 0 bases, J lost 3 bases, and 12 bases lay in between. CDR3: CASSQDFAGIYEQYF. DNA of the CDR3: TGCGCCAGCAGCCAAGATTTCGCAGGGATCTACGAGCAGTACTTC.

The V call is TRBV6-2 or TRBV6-3, the J call TRBJ2-2, with a tentative D call TRBD2 (6 bases). V was cut by 4 bases and J by 5 bases, with 14 bases left in between. The CDR3 loop spans 15 amino acids. Germline CDR1 and CDR2: MNHEY and SVGEGT. The CDR3 region has the DNA TGTGCCAGCAGTTTTGCTAGCGCGGGGACCGGGGAGCTGTTTTTT. Translating it yields CASSFASAGTGELFF.

This chain uses TRBV11-2 with TRBJ1-5; D might be TRBD1 (5 bases). Germline loops: CDR1 SGHAT, CDR2 FQNNGV. V was pared by 2 bases and J by 0 bases, with 8 bases between. There are 15 residues in the CDR3. The CDR3 loop reads CASSLQGISNQPQHF. The CDR3 nucleotides read TGTGCCAGCAGCTTACAGGGAATTAGCAATCAGCCCCAGCATTTT.

Comment on this clone: The junction shows a germline mismatch at one end, possibly a read error. The chain is built from TRBV5-1 and TRBJ1-2; possible D gene TRBD1, 5 bases. In germline, CDR1 is SGHRS, CDR2 YFSETQ. There are 11 residues in the CDR3. The CDR3, as DNA: TGTCCCCCGGGACGCAACTATGGCTACACCTTC. It codes for CPPGRNYGYTF.

V usage is TRBV5-1 and J usage is TRBJ2-7; 7 bases are a match to TRBD1. The CDR3 is 15 residues long. The V gene end was trimmed by 4 bases and the J gene end by 2 bases; junction bases not matched to a gene: 9. The germline CDR1 and CDR2 sequences are SGHRS and YFSETQ. CDR3 in amino acids: CASSVAGTDAYEQYF. The CDR3 DNA reads as TGCGCCAGCAGCGTAGCCGGGACAGATGCCTACGAGCAGTACTTC.

The chain recombines TRBV12-3 or TRBV12-4 with TRBJ1-2; D remains ambiguous. The V and J ends lost 3 bases and 3 bases respectively, with 5 bases between them. CDR3 size: 12 residues. The CDR3 spells CASSLGYYGYTF. The CDR3 DNA is TGTGCCAGCAGTTTGGGCTACTATGGCTACACCTTC.

The chain recombines TRBV6-5 with TRBJ1-1; possibly TRBD1 for D (5 bases). CDR1 is MNHEY, CDR2 SVGAGI, per germline. V lost 5 bases and J lost 5, with 12 bases in between. The CDR3 spans 13 residues. This CDR3 reads CASSQAGGTEAFF. The CDR3, as DNA: TGTGCCAGCAGTCAGGCGGGGGGGACTGAAGCTTTCTTT.

The chain combines TRBV18 with TRBJ2-1, with TRBD2 matching 13 bases. Germline-derived CDR1 and CDR2 are KGHSH and LQKENI. This CDR3 contains 16 residues. Trimming removed 5 bases from V and 5 bases from J; junction bases left unmatched: 6. DNA of the CDR3: TGTGCCAGCTCAATTTTAGGACTAGCGGGGGACAATGAGCAGTTCTTC. Translated: CASSILGLAGDNEQFF.